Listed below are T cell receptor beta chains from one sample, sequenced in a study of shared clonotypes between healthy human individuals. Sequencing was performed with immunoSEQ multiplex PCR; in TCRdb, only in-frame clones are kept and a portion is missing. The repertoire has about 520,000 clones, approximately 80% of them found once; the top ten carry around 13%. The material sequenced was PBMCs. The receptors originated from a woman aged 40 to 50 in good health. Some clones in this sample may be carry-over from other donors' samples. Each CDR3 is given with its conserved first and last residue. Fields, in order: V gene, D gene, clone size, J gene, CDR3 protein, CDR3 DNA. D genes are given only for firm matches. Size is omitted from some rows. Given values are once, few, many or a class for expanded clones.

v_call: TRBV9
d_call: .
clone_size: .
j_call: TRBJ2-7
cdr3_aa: CASSVGQGDEQYF
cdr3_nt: TGTGCCAGCAGCGTAGGGCAAGGGGACGAGCAGTACTTC

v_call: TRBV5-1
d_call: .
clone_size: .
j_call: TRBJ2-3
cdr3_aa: CASSFQDRNTDTQYF
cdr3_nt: TGCGCCAGCAGCTTCCAGGACAGAAACACAGATACGCAGTATTTT

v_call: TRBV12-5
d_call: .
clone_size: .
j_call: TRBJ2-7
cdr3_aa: CASGLGDGMGYEQYF
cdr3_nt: TGTGCTAGTGGTTTGGGGGACGGGATGGGCTACGAGCAGTACTTC

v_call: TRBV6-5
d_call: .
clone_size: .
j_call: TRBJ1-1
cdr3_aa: CASSRQTWGTEAFF
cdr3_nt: TGTGCCAGCAGTCGACAGACGTGGGGCACTGAAGCTTTCTTT

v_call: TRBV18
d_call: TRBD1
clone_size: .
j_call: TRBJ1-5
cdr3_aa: CASSPVGTGVQPQHF
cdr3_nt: TGTGCCAGCTCACCGGTTGGGACAGGGGTTCAGCCCCAGCATTTT

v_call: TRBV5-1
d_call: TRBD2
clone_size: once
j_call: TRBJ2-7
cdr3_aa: CASSLAERDSHEQYF
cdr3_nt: TGCGCCAGCAGCCTAGCGGAACGGGACTCCCACGAGCAGTACTTC

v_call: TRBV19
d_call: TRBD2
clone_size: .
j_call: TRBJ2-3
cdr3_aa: CASSRASGTDTQYF
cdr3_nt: TGTGCCAGTAGTAGGGCTAGCGGGACAGATACGCAGTATTTT

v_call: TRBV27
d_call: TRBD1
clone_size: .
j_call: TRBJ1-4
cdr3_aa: CASSQAGQGAVGNEKLFF
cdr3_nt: TGTGCCAGCAGTCAGGCGGGACAGGGGGCAGTGGGTAATGAAAAACTGTTTTTT

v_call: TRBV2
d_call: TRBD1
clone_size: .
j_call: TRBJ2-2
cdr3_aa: CASTRDRDDTGELFF
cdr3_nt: TGTGCCAGCACCCGGGACAGGGACGACACCGGGGAGCTGTTTTTT

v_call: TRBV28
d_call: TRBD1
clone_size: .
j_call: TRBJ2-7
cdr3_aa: CASSLGQGAFSEQYF
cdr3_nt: TGTGCCAGCAGTTTGGGACAGGGGGCATTTAGCGAGCAGTACTTC

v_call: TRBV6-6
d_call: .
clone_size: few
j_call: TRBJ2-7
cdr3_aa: CASSYSMDSPENLYF
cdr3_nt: TGTGCCAGCAGTTACTCGATGGATTCTCCCGAAAACTTGTACTTC

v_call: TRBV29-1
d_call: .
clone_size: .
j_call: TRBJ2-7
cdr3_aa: CSALRGGEQYF
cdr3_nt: TGCAGCGCCCTAAGGGGGGGCGAGCAGTACTTC

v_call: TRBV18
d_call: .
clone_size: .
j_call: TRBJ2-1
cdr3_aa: CASSPGANNEQFF
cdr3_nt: TGTGCCAGCTCACCAGGGGCTAACAATGAGCAGTTCTTC

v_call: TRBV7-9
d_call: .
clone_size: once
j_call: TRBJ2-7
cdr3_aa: CASSPPAGNLYEQYF
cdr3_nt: TGTGCCAGCAGCCCCCCTGCAGGGAACCTCTACGAGCAGTACTTC

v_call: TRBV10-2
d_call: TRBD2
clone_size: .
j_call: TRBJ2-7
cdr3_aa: CARSGSHYEQYF
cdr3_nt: TGCGCCCGTAGCGGGAGCCACTACGAGCAGTACTTC

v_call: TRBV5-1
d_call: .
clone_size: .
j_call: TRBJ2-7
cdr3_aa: CASSPGLSSYEQYF
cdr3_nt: TGCGCCAGCAGTCCGGGACTGAGCTCCTACGAGCAGTACTTC

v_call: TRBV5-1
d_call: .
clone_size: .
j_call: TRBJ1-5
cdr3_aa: CASSEGYSNQPQHF
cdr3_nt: TGCGCCAGCAGCGAAGGATATAGCAATCAGCCCCAGCATTTT

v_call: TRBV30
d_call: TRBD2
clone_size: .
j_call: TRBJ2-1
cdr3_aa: CAWSGSGSTNFYNEQFF
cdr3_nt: TGTGCCTGGAGTGGTAGCGGGAGCACCAACTTTTACAATGAGCAGTTCTTC

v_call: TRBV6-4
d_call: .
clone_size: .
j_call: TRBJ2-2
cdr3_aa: CASSETATGELFF
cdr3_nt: TGTGCCAGCAGCGAGACCGCGACGGGGGAGCTGTTTTTT

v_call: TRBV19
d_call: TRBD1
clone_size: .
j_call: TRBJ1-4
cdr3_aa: CASSRGQGASGKLFF
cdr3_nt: TGTGCCAGTAGCCGGGGACAGGGGGCGTCGGGAAAACTGTTTTTT

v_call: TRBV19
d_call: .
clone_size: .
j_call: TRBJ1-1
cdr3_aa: CASSIWGGTLDTEAFF
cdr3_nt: TGTGCCAGTAGTATATGGGGCGGCACCTTAGACACTGAAGCTTTCTTT

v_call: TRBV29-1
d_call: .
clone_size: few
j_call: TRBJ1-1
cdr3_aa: CSVPIRGVNTEAFF
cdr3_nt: TGCAGCGTCCCCATTCGTGGGGTAAACACTGAAGCTTTCTTT

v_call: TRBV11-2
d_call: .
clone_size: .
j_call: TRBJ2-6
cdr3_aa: CASSSPAGANVLTF
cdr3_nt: TGTGCCAGCAGCTCCCCAGCTGGGGCCAACGTCCTGACTTTC

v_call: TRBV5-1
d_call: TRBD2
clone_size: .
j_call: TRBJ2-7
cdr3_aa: CASRKTSGTDYEQYF
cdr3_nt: TGCGCCAGCAGGAAGACTAGCGGGACAGACTACGAGCAGTACTTC

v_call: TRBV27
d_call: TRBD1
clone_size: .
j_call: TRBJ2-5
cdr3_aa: CASSRAAGGSETQYF
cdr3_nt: TGTGCCAGCAGCCGGGCCGCAGGGGGCTCGGAGACCCAGTACTTC

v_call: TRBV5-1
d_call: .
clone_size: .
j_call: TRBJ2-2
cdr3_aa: CASSSQISGSPFSGELFF
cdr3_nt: TGCGCCAGCAGCTCCCAGATCAGCGGCTCGCCCTTCTCCGGGGAGCTGTTTTTT

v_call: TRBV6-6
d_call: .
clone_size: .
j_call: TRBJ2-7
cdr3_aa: CASSYRGDEQYF
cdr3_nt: TGTGCCAGCAGTTATAGGGGGGACGAGCAGTACTTC

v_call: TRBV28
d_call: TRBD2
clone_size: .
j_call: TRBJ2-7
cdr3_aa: CASSPFRGGLDEQYF
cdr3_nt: TGTGCCAGCAGTCCCTTCCGGGGGGGGCTGGACGAGCAGTACTTC